These T cell receptor beta chains were read from a single sample in a study of radiotherapy plus CTLA-4 blockade in lung cancer. The data were produced by immunoSEQ multiplex PCR, yet TCRdb's version contains in-frame clones alone and is incomplete. The sample holds tens of thousands of clones; roughly four fifths are singletons and the top ten take 0.82%. Sequenced material: peripheral blood, taken from a patient treated with radiotherapy plus ipilimumab. The receptors originated from a human donor with non-small cell lung cancer who had stable disease on radiotherapy plus ipilimumab. Each CDR3 is given with its conserved first and last residue. A D gene is named only where the DNA matches it firmly. Some rows have no size entry. The others give once, few or many, or a class for an expanded clone.

abundance | j_gene | v_gene | d_gene | CDR3nt | CDR3aa
NA | TRBJ2-6 | TRBV27 | NA | TGTGCCAGCACCAACTCTGGGGCCAACGTCCTGACTTTC | CASTNSGANVLTF
NA | TRBJ1-6 | TRBV2 | NA | TGTGCCAGCAGTGAAGGCAGGAACTATAATTCACCCCTCCACTTT | CASSEGRNYNSPLHF
NA | TRBJ2-3 | TRBV7-8 | TRBD2 | TGTGCCAGCAGCCTCCGACTAGCTTCTAGCACAGATACGCAGTATTTT | CASSLRLASSTDTQYF
NA | TRBJ2-7 | TRBV2 | TRBD1 | TGTGCCAGCAGTGAATCCCCGGGACAGGGTTACGAGCAGTACTTC | CASSESPGQGYEQYF
NA | TRBJ2-5 | TRBV6-1 | TRBD1 | TGTGCCAGCAGTGAAGGGGCAGGGGGATCCCAGTACTTC | CASSEGAGGSQYF
NA | TRBJ1-2 | TRBV19 | NA | TGTGCCAGTGCTCGGGGCCCTGGTGGCTACACCTTC | CASARGPGGYTF
NA | TRBJ2-1 | TRBV7-9 | NA | TGTGCCAGCAGCCCCCCCGTAAGCGCATACAATGAGCAGTTCTTC | CASSPPVSAYNEQFF
once | TRBJ2-1 | TRBV6-5 | NA | TGTGCCAGCCAAACCGGGGAGGCCATTGAGCAGTTCTTC | CASQTGEAIEQFF
once | TRBJ1-1 | TRBV28 | NA | TGTGCCAGCAGTCCCCCCGGGAAGAACACTGAAGCTTTCTTT | CASSPPGKNTEAFF
NA | TRBJ2-5 | TRBV6-1 | NA | TGTGCCAGCAGTGAATTTGCAGTTGGGGAGACCCAGTACTTC | CASSEFAVGETQYF
NA | TRBJ2-7 | TRBV29-1 | TRBD2 | TGCAGCGTTCTCGGGGGGTCGTACGAGCAGTACTTC | CSVLGGSYEQYF
few | TRBJ2-7 | TRBV28 | NA | TGTGCCAGCAGTGCCACTACCCTCTACCACTTC | CASSATTLYHF
NA | TRBJ2-1 | TRBV7-3 | TRBD1 | TGTGCCAGCAGCCGCGACAGGGCCGACAATGAGCAGTTCTTC | CASSRDRADNEQFF
NA | TRBJ1-5 | TRBV2 | TRBD1 | TGTGCCAGCAGTGGAACATCAGGGGGCAAATCCAATCAGCCCCAGCATTTT | CASSGTSGGKSNQPQHF
NA | TRBJ2-7 | TRBV7-9 | TRBD1 | TGTGCCAGCAGGCCAGGGACAGGGGCTGCCTACGAGCAGTACTTC | CASRPGTGAAYEQYF
NA | TRBJ1-2 | TRBV29-1 | TRBD1 | TGCAGCGTTGTTGGGACAGTTATTGGCTACACCTTC | CSVVGTVIGYTF
NA | TRBJ1-5 | TRBV27 | NA | TGTGCCAGCAGGCAATCGACAGTTTATAGCAATCAGCCCCAGCATTTT | CASRQSTVYSNQPQHF
NA | TRBJ2-1 | TRBV19 | NA | TGTGCCAGTAGTATAGTTTTCGCGGAGAGCTCCTACAATGAGCAGTTCTTC | CASSIVFAESSYNEQFF
NA | TRBJ2-5 | TRBV7-3 | TRBD1 | TGTGCCAGCAGCTTAACCGGGACAGGCATAGAGACCCAGTACTTC | CASSLTGTGIETQYF
NA | TRBJ1-1 | TRBV19 | TRBD1 | TGTGCCAGTAGTCTTACAGGGGTTTCGAACACTGAAGCTTTCTTT | CASSLTGVSNTEAFF
NA | TRBJ2-7 | TRBV5-4 | NA | TGTGCCAGCAGCTTGGAAGTAAGGGGTTCTGGGCAGTACTTC | CASSLEVRGSGQYF
NA | TRBJ1-1 | TRBV5-1 | NA | TGCGCCAGCAGCTTGGACTGGGTGTTGGACACTGAAGCTTTCTTT | CASSLDWVLDTEAFF
NA | TRBJ1-3 | TRBV7-9 | NA | TGTGCCAGCAGTTTTTTTCCCGGGACTCCCCTGGACACCATATATTTT | CASSFFPGTPLDTIYF
few | TRBJ2-5 | TRBV4-2 | NA | TGTGCCAGCAGCCCACGTAGGGACGACCAAGGAGAGACCCAGTACTTC | CASSPRRDDQGETQYF
NA | TRBJ2-7 | TRBV18 | TRBD1 | TGTGCCAGCTCACCAGGGACAGGGAAATACGAGCAGTACTTC | CASSPGTGKYEQYF
NA | TRBJ1-1 | TRBV28 | NA | TGTGCCAGCAGCCGGACACAGAACACTGAAGCTTTCTTT | CASSRTQNTEAFF
NA | TRBJ1-2 | TRBV29-1 | TRBD1 | TGCAGCGTTGAGAACAGGGGGCTGGATGGCTACACCTTC | CSVENRGLDGYTF
NA | TRBJ1-5 | TRBV7-2 | TRBD1 | TGTGCCAGCAGCCGGGACAGGGAATATCAGCCCCAGCATTTT | CASSRDREYQPQHF
NA | TRBJ2-7 | TRBV7-6 | NA | TGTGCCAGCAGCTTCGCTGAGGGGGGCTCCTACGAGCAGTACTTC | CASSFAEGGSYEQYF
NA | TRBJ1-1 | TRBV19 | NA | TGTGCCACCATGGGGGATCGGGGCCTGAACACTGAAGCTTTCTTT | CATMGDRGLNTEAFF
NA | TRBJ1-6 | TRBV19 | NA | TGTGCCAGTCGAGACAGATATAATTCACCCCTCCACTTT | CASRDRYNSPLHF
few | TRBJ1-6 | TRBV19 | NA | TGTGCCAGCGGCTCAGGGAATTCACCCCTCCACTTT | CASGSGNSPLHF
NA | TRBJ1-5 | TRBV28 | NA | TGTGCCAGCAGCCGCGGACAGACGATAAGCAATCAGCCCCAGCATTTT | CASSRGQTISNQPQHF
NA | TRBJ2-1 | TRBV6-9 | NA | TGTGCCAGCAGTTCTGAGCAGTTCTTC | CASSSEQFF
NA | TRBJ1-3 | TRBV30 | NA | TGTGCCTGGAGTGTACAAGGGGGGATGTCTGGAAACACCATATATTTT | CAWSVQGGMSGNTIYF
NA | TRBJ2-2 | TRBV7-9 | NA | TGTGCCAGCAGCTCCAGAAATGTCACCGGGGAGCTGTTTTTT | CASSSRNVTGELFF